This TCR beta chain was sequenced in a study of CD4 T cells in relation to SARS-CoV-2 and coronaviruses listed by TCRdb under 2021. About the investigation overall: In the ViraFEST assay, PBMCs were cultured with antigen for roughly 11 days, after which TCR beta CDR3s were sequenced to identify antigen-specific clonal expansions. The study assessed, at the TCR clonotype level, memory CD4+ T cell crossreactivity between SARS-CoV-2 and common cold coronavirus spike proteins. A different, Illumina-based TCR-beta assay was used to sequence expansion assays from other donors in the study. HLA restriction was mapped for shared crossreactive spike epitopes using patient-derived lymphoblastoid cell lines. An HIV-1 Nef peptide pool or a culture without peptide was used as the negative reference condition. The Adaptive Biotechnologies TCR-sequencing kit was used for samples from a few pre-COVID donors and for the naive versus memory experiments, whereas the other data were Illumina-based.

CD4+ T cells from unexposed donors were collected before the COVID-19 pandemic (2011-2018). After less than eleven days of culture, CD4+ T cells were isolated with the EasySep CD4+ T cell isolation kit. Unexposed donor CD4+ T cells were tested for reactivity to SARS-CoV-2 S and N and four common cold coronavirus spike pools, as cell number allowed. Each well held millions of PBMCs cultured in IMDM containing about 5.3% human AB serum and roughly 9.4 IU/ml IL-2. Half of the culture medium was replaced with fresh IL-2-containing medium on days 3 and 7. In general, triplicate replicate wells were used for every peptide culture condition. Leukapheresis product for the unexposed donors was purchased commercially. Ficoll-Paque PLUS gradient centrifugation was used to isolate PBMCs from leukapheresis product or whole blood. PBMCs were either cryopreserved at -140°C or used fresh in the expansion assay. The QIAamp Micro DNA Kit was used to extract genomic DNA from the CD4+ T cells.

At the junction V is shortened by 5 bases and J by 8 bases, with 14 bases in between. CDR1 SGHRS and CDR2 YFSETQ are derived from the germline V gene. Its CDR3 holds 13 amino acids, cysteine through phenylalanine. Just the 39-base CDR3 DNA is kept, in frame starting at base 1. Library creation used the immunoSEQ multiplex PCR assay. As for how the authors treated the data: Preprocessing removed nonproductive sequences and CDR3s not starting with C, not ending with F or W, or shorter than 7 amino acids. The MANAFEST web app was used to call antigen-specific clonotypes on the basis of expansion compared with the reference and with other culture wells. To be counted as positive, a clone had to show significant expansion compared with the reference culture, at an FDR below 0.05, in 2 of 3 replicate wells. A further requirement for positive clones was significant expansion compared with all other tandem wells, along with an odds ratio above 5. CDR3 homology was quantified as pairwise Levenshtein distance, calculated with the stringdist R package after three terminal residues were trimmed from each end. TCRdb retrieved this table from immuneACCESS and kept in-frame rearrangements only. Not all clones are present; in checked studies, unresolved V genes account for under half, and no reason is known for the remainder. The V and J calls and clone size were taken over from that table, and D and trimming were inferred from the DNA. For this sample there are about 21,000 clones; roughly 72% appear just once. 16% of the sample goes to the ten largest clones.

Paper-wide results and their limitations: Because the crossreactivity analysis focused on spike protein, crossreactivity against other viral proteins was not assessed. Memory CD4+ clonotypes crossrecognizing SARS-CoV-2 and at least one common cold coronavirus spike were found in around three fifths of donors. Pre-pandemic and post-infection samples were not both contributed by any donor, so tracing of the source of pre-existing responses was limited. Small numbers of patients and of tested TCRs limited the study. Compared with monoreactive clones, crossreactive clones had significantly weaker SARS-CoV-2-driven expansion, a result consistent with antigenic imprinting.

This clone was seen once. Its antigen target is currently unknown. It has no much larger one-base neighbor in the sample; base qualities were not kept. The chain employs TRBV5-1 and TRBJ2-4, with the identity of the D gene unclear. The clonotype was recovered from a human donor in good health. Sequencing was carried out using CD4+ T cells from PBMCs, cultured in vitro. The DNA is TGCGCCAGCAGTCAGAGATCCTGGGACATTCAGTACTTC. This translates into CASSQRSWDIQYF.